Only a few counts were recorded for the clone carrying this TCR beta chain. The sample belongs to a study of patients and donors after allogeneic stem cell transplantation. One entry per CDR3 protein results from TCRdb running MiXCR on the RT-PCR reads. The profile shows about 960,000 distinct CDR3 sequences, more than 15% of them singletons. The V gene lost 4 bases and the J gene lost 6 bases, with 15 bases spanning the gap. The germline gives CDR1 LGHNA, CDR2 YSLEER. The CDR3 runs to 14 residues. This receptor was taken from a human donor who was either an allogeneic HSCT recipient or a stem cell or donor lymphocyte infusion donor (not recorded which). It is not recorded whose cells these are; they may come from a transplant donor. The chain joins TRBV4-3 to TRBJ1-1, with a possible D match to TRBD1 (5 bases). The source material was blood, either unsorted or a sorted T cell fraction (not recorded which). CDR3 amino acids: CASSLEPRGSEAFF. The CDR3 nucleotides are TGCGCCAGCAGCCTAGAGCCGCGGGGCTCTGAAGCTTTCTTT.